This T cell receptor beta chain was observed in a study of a mutant IDH1 vaccine in newly diagnosed glioma. This clone was counted between two and nine times. Its cognate antigen is unknown. The V gene lost 6 bases and the J gene lost 3 bases, with 11 bases spanning the gap. Germline V lookup: CDR1 PRHDT, CDR2 FYEKMQ (reference sequence). The length of the CDR3 is 13 residues. Sequencing was performed with immunoSEQ multiplex PCR; in TCRdb, only in-frame clones are kept and a portion is missing. The sample lists roughly 60,000 clones, approximately 81% seen once, with approximately 4.3% in the top ten. Time point: week 23, last vaccination. Doses comprised 300 ug of mutant IDH1 20-mer peptide each, plus topical imiquimod. Donors harbored newly found WHO grade 3 or 4 IDH1-mutant, ATRX-lost astrocytomas.

The input for sequencing was PBMCs, taken from a glioma patient whose treatment included an IDH1 peptide vaccine. The receptor was derived from a man in his thirties or forties with glioma. The chain links TRBV13 to TRBJ1-1; D remains ambiguous. CDR3 sequence (DNA): TGTGCCAGCAGTATAGGCATCGACACTGAAGCTTTCTTT. Its protein product is CASSIGIDTEAFF.